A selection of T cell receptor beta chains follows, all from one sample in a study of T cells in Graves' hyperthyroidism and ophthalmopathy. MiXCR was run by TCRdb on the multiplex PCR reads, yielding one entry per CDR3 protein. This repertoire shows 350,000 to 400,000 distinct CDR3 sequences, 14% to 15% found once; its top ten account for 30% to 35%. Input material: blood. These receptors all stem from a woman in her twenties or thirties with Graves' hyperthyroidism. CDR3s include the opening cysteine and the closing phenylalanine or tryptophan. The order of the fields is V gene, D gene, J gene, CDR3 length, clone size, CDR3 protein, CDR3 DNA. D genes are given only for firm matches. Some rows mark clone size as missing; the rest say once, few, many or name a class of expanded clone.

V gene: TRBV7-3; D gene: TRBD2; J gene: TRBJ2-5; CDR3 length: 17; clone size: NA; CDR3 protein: CASSPGPAGGYQETQYF; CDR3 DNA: TGTGCCAGCAGCCCCGGCCCCGCGGGAGGCTACCAAGAGACCCAGTACTTC
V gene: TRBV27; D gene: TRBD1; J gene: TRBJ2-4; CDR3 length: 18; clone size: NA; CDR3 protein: CASRTSGTGRLAKNIQYF; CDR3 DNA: TGTGCCAGCAGAACATCCGGGACAGGGAGACTAGCCAAAAACATTCAGTACTTC
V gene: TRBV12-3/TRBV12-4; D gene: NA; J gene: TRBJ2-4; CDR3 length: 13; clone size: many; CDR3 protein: CASSLGIGNIQYF; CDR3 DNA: TGTGCCAGCAGTTTGGGGATTGGGAACATTCAGTACTTC
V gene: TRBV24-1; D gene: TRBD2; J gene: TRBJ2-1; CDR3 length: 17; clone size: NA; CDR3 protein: CATSDRTSGGPYNEQFF; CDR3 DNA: TGTGCCACCAGTGACCGGACTAGCGGGGGGCCCTACAATGAGCAGTTCTTC
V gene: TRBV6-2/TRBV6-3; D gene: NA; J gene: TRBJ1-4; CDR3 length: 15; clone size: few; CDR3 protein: CASSRRTETNEKLFF; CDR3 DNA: TGTGCCAGCAGTCGGCGGACAGAGACCAATGAAAAACTGTTTTTT
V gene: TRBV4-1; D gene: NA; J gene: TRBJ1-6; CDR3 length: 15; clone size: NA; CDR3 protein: CASSTAGVSYSPLHF; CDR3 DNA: TGCGCCAGCAGCACAGCAGGGGTCAGTTATTCACCCCTCCACTTT
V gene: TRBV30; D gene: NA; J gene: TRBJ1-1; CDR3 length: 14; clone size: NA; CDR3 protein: CGGGISTPWTEAFF; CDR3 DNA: TGTGGGGGGGGGATAAGCACTCCCTGGACTGAAGCTTTCTTT
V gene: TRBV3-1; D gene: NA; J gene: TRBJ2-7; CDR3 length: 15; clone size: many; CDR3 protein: CASSQVGALSYEQYF; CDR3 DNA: TGTGCCAGCAGCCAAGTGGGAGCACTAAGCTACGAGCAGTACTTC
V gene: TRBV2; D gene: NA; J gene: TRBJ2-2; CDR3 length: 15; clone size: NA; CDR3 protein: CASSGVGWVTGELFF; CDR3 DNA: TGTGCCAGCAGTGGGGTAGGGTGGGTCACCGGGGAGCTGTTTTTT
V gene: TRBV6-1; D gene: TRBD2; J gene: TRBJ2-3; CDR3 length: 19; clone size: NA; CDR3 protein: CASSGRIGLAGGNTDTQYF; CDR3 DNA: TGTGCCAGCAGTGGCCGCATTGGACTAGCGGGAGGTAACACAGATACGCAGTATTTT
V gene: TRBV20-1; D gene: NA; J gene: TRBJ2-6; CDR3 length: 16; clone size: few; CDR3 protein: CSARRGQISGANVLTF; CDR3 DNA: TGCAGTGCTAGAAGGGGACAAATCTCTGGGGCCAACGTCCTGACTTTC
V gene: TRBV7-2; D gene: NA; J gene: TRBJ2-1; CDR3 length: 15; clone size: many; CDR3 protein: CASSPSSGTGNEQFF; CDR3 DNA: TGTGCCAGCAGCCCGAGTAGCGGGACAGGCAATGAGCAGTTCTTC
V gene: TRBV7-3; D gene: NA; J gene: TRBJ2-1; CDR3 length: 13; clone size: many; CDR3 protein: CASSLTNYNEQFF; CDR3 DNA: TGTGCCAGCAGCTTAACCAATTACAATGAGCAGTTCTTC
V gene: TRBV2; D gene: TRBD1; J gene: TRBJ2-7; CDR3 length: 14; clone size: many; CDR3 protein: CASSVQGALNEQYF; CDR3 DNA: TGTGCCAGCAGTGTACAGGGGGCATTGAACGAGCAGTACTTC
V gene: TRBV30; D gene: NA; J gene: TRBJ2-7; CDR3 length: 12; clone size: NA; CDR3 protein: CAWESQSDEQYF; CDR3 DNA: TGTGCCTGGGAGAGCCAGTCGGACGAGCAGTACTTC
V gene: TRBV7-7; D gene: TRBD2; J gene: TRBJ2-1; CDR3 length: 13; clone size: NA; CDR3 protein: CASSPSGSYEQFF; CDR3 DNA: TGTGCCAGCAGCCCAAGCGGGAGTTATGAGCAGTTCTTC
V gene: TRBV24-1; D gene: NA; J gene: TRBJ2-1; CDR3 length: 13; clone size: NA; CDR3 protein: CATSFGGRDEQFF; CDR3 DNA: TGTGCCACCAGTTTCGGGGGCAGGGATGAGCAGTTCTTC
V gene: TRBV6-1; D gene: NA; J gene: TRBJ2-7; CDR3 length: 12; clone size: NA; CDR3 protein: CASRSRGYEQYF; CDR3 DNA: TGTGCCAGCCGGAGTCGGGGCTACGAGCAGTACTTC
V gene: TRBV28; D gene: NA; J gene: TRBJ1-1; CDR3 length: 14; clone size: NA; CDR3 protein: CASSSQPGRFEAFF; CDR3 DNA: TGTGCCAGCTCGTCACAACCCGGACGGTTTGAAGCTTTCTTT
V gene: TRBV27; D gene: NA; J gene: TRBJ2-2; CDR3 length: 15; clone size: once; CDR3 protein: CASSFVLPNTGELFF; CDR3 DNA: TGTGCCAGCAGTTTCGTACTTCCGAACACCGGGGAGCTGTTTTTT
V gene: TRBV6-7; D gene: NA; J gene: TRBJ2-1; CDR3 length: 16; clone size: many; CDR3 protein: CASRLHIAASYNEQFF; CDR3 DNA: TGTGCCAGCAGACTCCATATAGCGGCCTCCTACAATGAGCAGTTCTTC
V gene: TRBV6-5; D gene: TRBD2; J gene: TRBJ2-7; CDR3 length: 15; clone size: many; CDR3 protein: CASSYLAGGPYEQYF; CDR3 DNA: TGTGCCAGCAGTTACCTGGCGGGAGGGCCCTACGAGCAGTACTTC
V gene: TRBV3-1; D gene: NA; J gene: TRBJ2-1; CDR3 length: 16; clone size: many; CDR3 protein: CASSQDTVTNYNEQFF; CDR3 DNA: TGTGCCAGCAGCCAAGATACAGTAACCAACTACAATGAGCAGTTCTTC
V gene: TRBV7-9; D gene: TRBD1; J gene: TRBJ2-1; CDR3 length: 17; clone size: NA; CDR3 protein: CASSLQGTGPWGVEQFF; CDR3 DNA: TGTGCCAGCAGCTTACAAGGGACAGGGCCATGGGGGGTTGAGCAGTTCTTC
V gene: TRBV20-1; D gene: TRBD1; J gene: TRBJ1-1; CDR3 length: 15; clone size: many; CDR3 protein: CSARALQGANTEAFF; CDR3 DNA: TGCAGTGCTAGAGCGTTACAGGGGGCGAACACTGAAGCTTTCTTT
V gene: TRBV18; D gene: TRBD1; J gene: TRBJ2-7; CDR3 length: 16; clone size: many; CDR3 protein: CASSPRPGQAPYEQYF; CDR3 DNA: TGTGCCAGCTCACCGAGACCGGGACAGGCACCCTACGAGCAGTACTTC
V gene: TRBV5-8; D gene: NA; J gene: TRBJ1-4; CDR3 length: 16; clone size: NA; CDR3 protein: CASSLEGELRNEKLFF; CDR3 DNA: TGTGCCAGCAGCCTGGAGGGAGAGTTAAGGAATGAAAAACTGTTTTTT
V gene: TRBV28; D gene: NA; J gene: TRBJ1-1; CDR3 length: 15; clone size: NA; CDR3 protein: CASSLPRGGDTEAFF; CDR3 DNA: TGTGCCAGCAGTTTACCGCGGGGAGGGGACACTGAAGCTTTCTTT
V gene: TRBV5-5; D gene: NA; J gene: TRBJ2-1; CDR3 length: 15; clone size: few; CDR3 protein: CASSLGRDPLNEQFF; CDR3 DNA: TGTGCCAGCAGCTTGGGGCGGGATCCGCTAAATGAGCAGTTCTTC
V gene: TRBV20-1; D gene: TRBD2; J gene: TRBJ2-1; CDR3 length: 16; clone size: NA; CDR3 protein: CSAIGPGLAENNEQFF; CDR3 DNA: TGCAGTGCTATAGGACCCGGACTAGCGGAAAACAATGAGCAGTTCTTC
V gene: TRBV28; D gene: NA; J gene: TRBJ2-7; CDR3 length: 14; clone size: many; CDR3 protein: CASRVSRVSYEQYF; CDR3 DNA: TGTGCCAGCAGGGTGTCCAGGGTGTCCTACGAGCAGTACTTC
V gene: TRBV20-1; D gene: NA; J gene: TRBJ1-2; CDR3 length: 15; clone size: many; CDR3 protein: CSARDLQGGRYGYTF; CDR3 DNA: TGCAGTGCTAGAGATTTGCAGGGCGGACGATATGGCTACACCTTC
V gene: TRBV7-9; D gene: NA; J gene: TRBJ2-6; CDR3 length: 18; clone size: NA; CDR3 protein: CASSLLTGSYSGANVLTF; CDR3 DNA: TGTGCCAGCAGCTTACTGACAGGCAGTTACTCTGGGGCCAACGTCCTGACTTTC